This T cell receptor (beta chain) was recovered during a study of identifying expanded T cells in peripheral blood. Clones were read by immunoSEQ multiplex PCR, and TCRdb kept only the in-frame ones, dropping some. Altogether tens of thousands of clones are present, around 89% being singletons, with the ten largest covering 2.8%. This clone was found many times. Its antigen is not known. The sample contains more than one DNA sequence encoding this CDR3. Whole-study results and caveats: Technical replicates showed around 1.2 changed clones; around 2 weeks about 16.4; four weeks 19.

Sequenced input: blood. The TCR originated in a person aged 18 to 70 in good health.

This CDR3 reads CASSRTGETGNTIYF. The CDR3, as DNA: TGTGCCAGCAGCCGGACAGGTGAAACTGGAAACACCATATATTTT. This rearrangement joins TRBV7-2 to TRBJ1-3, with 7 bases matching TRBD1. This CDR3 has 15 residues. V was pared by 5 bases and J by 2 bases, with 6 bases of the junction left unmatched. In germline, CDR1 is SGHTA, CDR2 FQGNSA.